This T cell receptor beta chain emerged from a study of human T cells and chemical hapten exposure. Unique molecular identifiers were attached to individual cDNA molecules within the library. Authors' data handling: Samples ranged from about 23,224 to 690,600 TCRs, with a median of approximately 100,000. TCRdb used MiXCR to reprocess the RACE reads, holding one entry per CDR3 protein. These V and J calls derive from TCRdb rather than the authors' analysis. The table lists about 100,000 distinct CDR3 sequences, 9.5% to 11% of them singletons. The time point: patch test 1, 2 weeks after DPC sensitization. The treatment: therapeutic diphenylcyclopropenone sensitization with weekly scalp DPC. With respect to this clonotype: Its antigen is not identified.

Germline-derived CDR1 and CDR2 are SGHNT and YYREEE (reference sequence). This CDR3 has 15 residues. V lost 3 bases and J 7 bases, leaving 17 bases between the germline ends. Whole-study findings and limits: Patch test scores rose with PT1 expanded TCR counts, a positive correlation.

The starting material was whole blood, obtained in connection with sensitization to the hapten diphenylcyclopropenone (DPC). The clonotype comes from a woman between 40 and 55 years old with alopecia areata. Some clones in this sample may be carry-over from other donors' samples. J is TRBJ2-1 and V is TRBV5-4, with D perhaps assigned TRBD1 or TRBD2 (5 bases each). This chain's CDR3 is CASSSPGPAANEQFF. The CDR3 region has the DNA TGTGCCAGCAGCTCTCCGGGACCCGCGGCTAATGAGCAGTTCTTC. Full variable domain (outside the CDR3, taken from reference TRBV5-4 and TRBJ2-1): ETGVTQSPTHLIKTRGQQVTLRCSSQSGHNTVSWYQQALGQGPQFIFQYYREEENGRGNFPPRFSGLQFPNYSSELNVNALELDDSALYLCASSSPGPAANEQFFGPGTRLTVL.